Presented here are 8 T cell receptor beta chains from one specimen sequenced in a study of blood T cell repertoires in COVID-19. The data were produced by immunoSEQ multiplex PCR, yet TCRdb's version contains in-frame clones alone and is incomplete. The repertoire has about 200,000 clones, about 90% of them found once; the top ten carry about 1.2%. Source material: PBMCs or T cells enriched from blood (not recorded which). Source of these receptors: a man aged 25-40 years who had recovered from COVID-19.

The chain couples TRBV11-3 to TRBJ2-7; 7 bases line up with TRBD1. Germline lookup yields CDR1 SGHNT and CDR2 YENEEA. After removal of 5 bases from V and 5 bases from J, the junction contained 9 bases not matched to a gene. This CDR3 spans 14 amino acids. CDR3 DNA: TGTGCCAGCAGCCCGAAGGACAGGCCCCACGAGCAGTACTTC. Protein sequence: CASSPKDRPHEQYF.

The rearrangement uses TRBV7-9 and TRBJ1-1, with 8 nucleotides matching TRBD1. Per the germline V gene, CDR1 is SEHNR and CDR2 is FQNEAQ (reference sequence). The CDR3 totals 14 residues. V lost 3 bases, J lost 7 bases, and 7 bases stayed unmatched. CDR3 sequence (DNA): TGTGCCAGCAGCTTTGGGGACAGGAAGGGTGAAGCTTTCTTT. As protein: CASSFGDRKGEAFF.

The gene calls are TRBV6-5 and TRBJ2-1, with D possibly being TRBD2 (5 bases). The germline V gene has CDR1 MNHEY and CDR2 SVGAGI. V gave up 6 bases and J gave up 7 bases, with 19 bases separating them. This CDR3 contains 15 residues. The CDR3 loop reads CASRAAWERGNEQFF. In DNA, the CDR3 is TGTGCCAGCAGGGCCGCCTGGGAGCGAGGTAATGAGCAGTTCTTC.

CDR3 in amino acids: CASSLAWRGYTGELFF. In DNA, the CDR3 is TGTGCCAGCAGCTTAGCCTGGCGGGGATATACCGGGGAGCTGTTTTTT. The chain uses TRBV7-8 and TRBJ2-2; D is possibly TRBD2 (6 bases). The CDR3 contains 16 residues. The V and J ends lost 0 bases and 5 bases respectively, with 13 bases between them. The germline V gene encodes CDR1 SGHVS and CDR2 FQNEAQ.

The chain employs TRBV29-1 and TRBJ1-4; D perhaps matches TRBD1 (6 bases). Germline values: CDR1 SQVTM, CDR2 ANQGSEA. V lost 0 bases and J 10 bases, leaving 9 bases between the germline ends. The CDR3 loop spans 12 amino acids. CDR3 sequence (DNA): TGCAGCGTTGAAGAGGGAGGGGGAAAACTGTTTTTT. This translates into CSVEEGGGKLFF.

J is TRBJ2-5 and V is TRBV24-1; 7 nucleotides match TRBD1. The germline CDR1 and CDR2 sequences are KGHDR and SFDVKD. This CDR3 has 15 residues. Trimming took 5 bases from V and 0 from J; bases not matched to a gene: 5. The CDR3 is CATSGKGQHQETQYF. DNA for the CDR3: TGTGCCACCAGTGGGAAGGGACAGCACCAAGAGACCCAGTACTTC.

The chain employs TRBV18 and TRBJ2-3; 11 bases agree with TRBD2. This CDR3 contains 15 residues. V was pared by 8 bases and J by 5 bases, with 9 bases of the junction left unmatched. Germline loops: CDR1 KGHSH, CDR2 LQKENI. The CDR3 DNA is TGTGCCAGCGCTCTTTTAGCGGGGGGGCAAGATACGCAGTATTTT. As protein: CASALLAGGQDTQYF. The full variable domain, with the rest looked up from reference TRBV18 and TRBJ2-3, is NAGVMQNPRHLVRRRGQEARLRCSPMKGHSHVYWYRQLPEEGLKFMVYLQKENIIDESGMPKERFSAEFPKEGPSILRIQQVVRGDSAAYFCASALLAGGQDTQYFGPGTRLTVL.

The chain is built from TRBV4-1 and TRBJ2-2, with 8 positions matching TRBD1. CDR3 length: 15 amino acids. Per the germline V gene, CDR1 is MGHRA and CDR2 is YSYEKL. Trimming removed 3 bases from V and 6 bases from J; junction bases left unmatched: 6. This CDR3 is CASSHTGTGSGELFF. In DNA, the CDR3 is TGCGCCAGCAGCCACACCGGGACAGGTTCCGGGGAGCTGTTTTTT.